This T cell receptor (beta chain) comes out of a study of human T cells and chemical hapten exposure. For the study at large: Sensitization involved placing 2% DPC onto a 2 cm by 2 cm region of upper inner arm skin.

This sample's time point: patch test 2, 6 weeks after DPC sensitization. Treatment denoted: therapeutic diphenylcyclopropenone sensitization with weekly scalp DPC. Concerning this clonotype itself: Its antigen remains unidentified.

TCRdb re-called the RACE reads through MiXCR, storing one row per CDR3 protein. The top ten hold around 7% of the sample, which has about 69,000 distinct CDR3 sequences, 10% to 13% seen once. Overall study results and limits: Positive correlation was observed between PT1 expanded TCR counts and patch test score.

Per the germline V gene, CDR1 is DFQATT and CDR2 is SNEGSKA (reference sequence). With 0 bases clipped from V and 4 bases from J, the junction kept 7 bases outside the gene matches. The CDR3 has 15 residues. This sequence was found in a woman between 45 and 65 years old with alopecia areata. Some clones in this sample may be carry-over from other donors' samples. The genes are TRBV20-1 and TRBJ2-7; TRBD2 matches at 9 bases. The sample in question was whole blood, obtained in connection with sensitization to the hapten diphenylcyclopropenone (DPC). CDR3 region: CSARDGAGGPYEQYF. The CDR3 DNA sequence: TGCAGTGCTAGAGATGGAGCGGGAGGCCCATACGAGCAGTACTTC.